This T cell receptor beta chain was captured in a study of beta chain features in type 1 diabetes. The isolated RNA, all of it, was reverse transcribed, so expressed TCRB transcripts were what got sequenced. Clones were sequenced by immunoSEQ multiplex PCR, and TCRdb holds only the in-frame ones, with some missing. This sample has 300,000 to 350,000 clones, with 9.3% found just once. Study-level results: Among all four CD4+ subsets, Type 1 diabetes patients had TCRB CDR3s that were moderately but significantly shorter.

This clone was counted between two and nine times. Its target is not known. Sequenced: central memory CD4+ T cells from blood. The sequence derives from a man between 25 and 39 years old with type 1 diabetes.

CDR3 in amino acids: CASSFRAGGTDTQYF. The CDR3 DNA reads TGTGCCAGCAGCTTTCGAGCGGGGGGCACAGATACGCAGTATTTT. The chain is built from TRBV7-2 and TRBJ2-3; 8 bases agree with TRBD2. V dropped 3 bases and J dropped 1; count of bases not matched to a gene: 3. Germline V CDR1 and CDR2: SGHTA, FQGNSA. The CDR3 is 15 amino acids.